Below are 17 T cell receptor beta chains sequenced from a single sample in a study of CXCR3-negative and CXCR3-positive naive CD8 T cells. No antigen has been assigned to these receptors. It was by 5' RACE with UMI labels that the TRB cDNA libraries were prepared. TCRdb reworked the 5' RACE reads into one entry per CDR3 protein, no DNA. This sample contains some 140,000 distinct CDR3 sequences. Overall study results and limits: Comparison of naive cells showed more hydrophobic TRB CDR3s in CXCR3-positive than in CXCR3-negative naive cells.

The sequenced material came from naive CXCR3+ CD8+ T cells from blood. Subset indicated: CD45RO-CCR7+CD27+CD95- naive CD8+ T cells expressing CXCR3 (TNR3+). These receptors were taken from a human donor in good health. Some clones in this sample may be carry-over from other donors' samples.

This sequence joins TRBV11-2 and TRBJ2-3. The CDR3 extends over 15 amino acids. Germline assignment: CDR1 SGHAT and CDR2 FQNNGV. This chain's CDR3 is CASSSVDQHTDTQYF.

The rearrangement joins TRBV7-9 to TRBJ1-1; the TRBD1 assignment by TCRdb is unverifiable without DNA. CDR3 length: 16 amino acids. CDR1 SEHNR and CDR2 FQNEAQ come from the germline V gene (reference sequence). CDR3 loop: CASSFGGGLMNTEAFF.

The chain couples TRBV6-2 or TRBV6-3 to TRBJ2-7; lacking DNA, the TRBD2 call made by TCRdb goes unchecked. This CDR3 has 15 amino acids. Germline CDR1 and CDR2: MNHEY and SVGEGT. The CDR3 reads CASSSPSRLFYEQYF.

The chain joins TRBV7-6 to TRBJ2-3; TCRdb reports TRBD1, a call that lacks DNA to check it against. The V gene's germline CDR1 is SGHVS and CDR2 FNYEAQ. The CDR3 sequence is 15 residues long. CDR3 in amino acids: CASSQTGGSTDTQYF.

The rearrangement links TRBV30 to TRBJ2-1; there is no DNA to check the TCRdb D call of TRBD2. CDR3 length: 12 amino acids. Germline V lookup: CDR1 GTSNPN, CDR2 SVGIG (reference sequence). CDR3 sequence reads: CAWGPSGDEQFF.

This chain connects TRBV6-1 to TRBJ1-5. Germline loops: CDR1 MNHNS, CDR2 SASEGT. This CDR3 has 17 residues. Here the CDR3 reads CASSEARPGWSNQPQHF.

The chain is built from TRBV5-5 and TRBJ2-1; TCRdb's assignment of TRBD2 cannot be checked, as there is no DNA. CDR1 is SGHKS and CDR2 is YYEKEE in the germline V gene (reference sequence). The CDR3 consists of 16 residues. CDR3 loop: CASSLSTSGGYNEQFF. Supplemented by reference TRBV5-5 and TRBJ2-1, the full variable domain reads DAGVTQSPTHLIKTRGQQVTLRCSPISGHKSVSWYQQVLGQGPQFIFQYYEKEERGRGNFPDRFSARQFPNYSSELNVNALLLGDSALYLCASSLSTSGGYNEQFFGPGTRLTVL.

The CDR3 loop reads CASSFLRAETQYF. The V and J genes are TRBV12-3 or TRBV12-4 and TRBJ2-5; checking the TCRdb D call of TRBD2 is not possible without DNA. CDR3 length equals 13 residues.

The chain employs TRBV28 and TRBJ2-1; the TCRdb call, TRBD1, lacks DNA for checking. The CDR3 totals 15 residues. The V gene's germline CDR1 is MDHEN and CDR2 SYDVKM. CDR3: CAGSPSGTVWNEQFF.

The chain combines TRBV7-3 with TRBJ2-1; TCRdb's D gene call, TRBD2, goes unchecked for lack of DNA. The length of the CDR3 is 13 residues. CDR1 and CDR2 (germline): SGHTA, FQGTGA. The CDR3 is CASSLGLAREQFF.

V and J are TRBV20-1 and TRBJ2-7; absent DNA, TCRdb's TRBD2 call cannot be checked. The CDR3 contains 16 residues. Germline CDR1 DFQATT, CDR2 SNEGSKA (reference sequence). The CDR3 here is CSARDHPRLAIYEQYF.

V gene TRBV19 combines with J gene TRBJ2-1. The CDR3 has 11 amino acids. Per the germline V gene, CDR1 is LNHDA and CDR2 is SQIVND (reference sequence). The CDR3: CASSMGNEQFF.

The gene calls are TRBV3-1 and TRBJ2-1; TCRdb's D call of TRBD1 is untestable without DNA. The CDR3 length is 15 residues. From germline, CDR1 is LGHDT and CDR2 YNNKEL (reference sequence). The CDR3 here is CASSHRDRIFDEQFF.

The V and J genes are TRBV19 and TRBJ2-7. This CDR3 has 12 amino acids. Germline V gene lookup returns CDR1 LNHDA and CDR2 SQIVND (reference sequence). Here the CDR3 reads CASSTQSYEQYF. Full variable domain (remainder filled in from reference TRBV19 and TRBJ2-7): DGGITQSPKYLFRKEGQNVTLSCEQNLNHDAMYWYRQDPGQGLRLIYYSQIVNDFQKGDIAEGYSVSREKKESFPLTVTSAQKNPTAFYLCASSTQSYEQYFGPGTRLTVT.

The V and J genes are TRBV3-1 and TRBJ2-5; TCRdb's assignment of TRBD2 cannot be checked, as there is no DNA. The CDR3 consists of 18 residues. Germline V gene sequence: CDR1 LGHDT, CDR2 YNNKEL (reference sequence). CDR3 sequence: CASSRMLPGLGFRETQYF.

The chain couples TRBV27 to TRBJ2-7. The CDR3 runs 14 residues. CDR1 is MNHEY, CDR2 SMNVEV, per germline (reference sequence). The CDR3 loop reads CASSFSDPSYEQYF.

The chain is built from TRBV20-1 and TRBJ2-3; TCRdb lists TRBD2, though no DNA is available to test this call. The CDR3 loop spans 15 amino acids. The germline gives CDR1 DFQATT, CDR2 SNEGSKA (reference sequence). CDR3: CSVPGLAMVWNTQYF.